This passage covers 22 T cell receptor beta chains from one sample sequenced in a study of T-cell reconstitution after alpha-beta-depleted transplantation in children. Unique molecular identifiers were built into the TCRbeta library. Using its own MiXCR run on the PCR reads, TCRdb lists one record per CDR3 protein. The sample has about 200,000 distinct CDR3 sequences, about 8.7% seen once. The input for sequencing was PBMCs, mostly from graft donor cells, taken 360 days after TCRalphabeta/CD19-depleted stem cell transplant. These receptors were obtained from a male patient aged 2-15 years who had a stem cell transplant for acute myeloid leukemia, so the T cells may come from the graft donor.

This clonotype was seen many times. The chain links TRBV3-1 to TRBJ2-7; 8 nucleotides line up with TRBD1. From germline, CDR1 is LGHDT and CDR2 YNNKEL (reference sequence). This CDR3 comprises 15 residues. V was pared by 4 bases and J by 7 bases, with 12 bases of the junction left unmatched. The CDR3 is CASSLGRDRGEEQYV. The CDR3 bases are TGTGCCAGCAGCCTGGGAAGAGACAGGGGCGAAGAGCAGTACGTC.

The chain recombines TRBV5-1 with TRBJ2-5; 9 nucleotides align to TRBD1. Losses at the gene ends were 4 bases for V and 4 bases for J; bases not matched to a gene: 11. CDR1 is SGHRS and CDR2 is YFSETQ in the germline V gene. CDR3 length: 16 residues. CDR3 DNA: TGCGCCAGCAGCCGCGGGACAGGGACTGGCGCAGAGACCCAGTACTTC. It encodes CASSRGTGTGAETQYF.

V and J are TRBV10-3 and TRBJ2-3; 12 nucleotides line up with TRBD2. V was pared by 10 bases and J by 0 bases, with 5 bases of the junction left unmatched. The CDR3 totals 15 residues. Germline V gene data show CDR1 as ENHRY and CDR2 as SYGVKD. The CDR3 loop is CATTSGGTSTDTQYF. Here the CDR3 DNA reads TGTGCCACCACTAGCGGGGGGACTAGCACAGATACGCAGTATTTT.

V and J are TRBV5-1 and TRBJ2-7; 8 bases align to TRBD1. Trimming cost V 3 bases and J 2 bases; bases outside gene matches: 7. CDR1 is SGHRS, CDR2 YFSETQ, per germline. This CDR3 spans 15 amino acids. The CDR3 bases are TGCGCCAGCAGCTCCAGGACAGGGTCAACCTACGAGCAGTACTTC. Residues: CASSSRTGSTYEQYF.

This clonotype was seen a handful of times. This chain uses TRBV4-1 with TRBJ1-5; 8 bases are a match to TRBD1. J gave up 2 bases and V 0 bases, and 6 bases lay outside the gene matches. CDR1 is MGHRA and CDR2 is YSYEKL in the germline V gene. This CDR3 has 17 residues. CDR3 in DNA: TGCGCCAGCAGCCAAGATAGAGCGGGACAGGGCAATCAGCCCCAGCATTTT. It yields the protein CASSQDRAGQGNQPQHF.

The chain employs TRBV3-1 and TRBJ2-3, with D unresolved. The V end was cut by 0 bases, the J end by 1 base, with 8 bases between. Germline lookup yields CDR1 LGHDT and CDR2 YNNKEL (reference sequence). The CDR3 runs to 15 residues. The CDR3 coding sequence is TGTGCCAGCAGCCAAGATTTAGGCGGCACAGATACGCAGTATTTT. It yields the protein CASSQDLGGTDTQYF.

The V call is TRBV7-2, the J call TRBJ2-3; D is ambiguous. The CDR3 is 13 amino acids. V was cut by 2 bases and J by 2 bases, with 5 bases left in between. CDR1 and CDR2 (germline): SGHTA, FQGNSA. CDR3 sequence: CASSLQITDTQYF. The CDR3 DNA sequence: TGTGCCAGCAGCTTACAGATCACAGATACGCAGTATTTT. Supplemented by reference TRBV7-2 and TRBJ2-3, the full variable domain reads GAGVSQSPSNKVTEKGKDVELRCDPISGHTALYWYRQSLGQGLEFLIYFQGNSAPDKSGLPSDRFSAERTGGSVSTLTIQRTQQEDSAVYLCASSLQITDTQYFGPGTRLTVL.

This clonotype was seen at least ten times. The V gene is TRBV6-5, the J gene TRBJ1-4; TRBD1 is a possible D gene (6 bases). This CDR3 is 17 amino acids long. Between the trimmed V and J ends, which lost 2 bases and 3 bases, there was a span of 16 bases. In germline, CDR1 is MNHEY, CDR2 SVGAGI. CDR3 loop: CASSYGGTIGANEKLFF. CDR3 DNA sequence: TGTGCCAGCAGTTACGGGGGCACAATCGGGGCTAATGAAAAACTGTTTTTT.

This clonotype was observed a few times. The chain couples TRBV12-3 or TRBV12-4 to TRBJ1-5; D is unresolved. CDR3 length: 17 amino acids. Trimming left V 7 bases short and J 3 bases short, with 22 bases between. The CDR3 coding sequence is TGTGCCAGCACCCCCGACACACCCTACGGCCCCAATCAGCCCCAGCATTTT. Protein product: CASTPDTPYGPNQPQHF.

A word on this clonotype: Mismatch with germline at one junction end may stem from a read error. In DNA form, the CDR3 reads TGTGCTAGCAGCTTGGGGCAGGGCGTGGGAGAGACCCAGTACTTC. Translated, it gives CASSLGQGVGETQYF. The rearrangement links TRBV7-7 to TRBJ2-5; TRBD1 is a possible D gene (5 bases). CDR3 size: 15 residues. The germline gives CDR1 SSHAT, CDR2 FNYEAQ (reference sequence).

This clonotype was detected ten times or more. CDR3 sequence (DNA): TGTGCCACCAGTGATTCCGCTGCAGGGGCAGGGGAGACCCAGTACTTC. It specifies CATSDSAAGAGETQYF. The gene calls are TRBV24-1 and TRBJ2-5; a possible D gene is TRBD1 (6 bases). The CDR3 consists of 16 residues. CDR1 is KGHDR and CDR2 is SFDVKD in the germline V gene. V lost 2 bases and J 5 bases, leaving 17 bases between the germline ends.

The chain carries TRBV12-3 or TRBV12-4 and TRBJ1-4; the D gene is possibly TRBD1 (5 bases). V gave up 5 bases and J gave up 1 base, with 11 bases separating them. This CDR3 is built from 15 residues. The CDR3 is CASSPTGLTNEKLFF. CDR3 bases: TGTGCCAGCAGTCCTACGGGGCTAACTAATGAAAAACTGTTTTTT.

This sequence joins TRBV29-1 and TRBJ1-1, with 11 positions matching TRBD1. Germline V gives CDR1 SQVTM, CDR2 ANQGSEA. This CDR3 is built from 13 residues. Trimming took 1 base from V and 10 from J; bases not matched to a gene: 5. DNA for the CDR3: TGCAGCGTTGAAGGGACAGGGGGCGAAGGAGCTTTCTTT. It is translated as CSVEGTGGEGAFF.

The rearrangement links TRBV10-3 to TRBJ1-1, with 10 bases aligning to TRBD1. The CDR3 is made up of 15 amino acids. J gave up 6 bases and V 6 bases, and 10 bases lay outside the gene matches. Per the germline V gene, CDR1 is ENHRY and CDR2 is SYGVKD. CDR3 nucleotides: TGTGCCATCAGACCCGGGACAGGGGATTTCCCTGAAGCTTTCTTT. This gives the protein CAIRPGTGDFPEAFF.

The table lists this clonotype with many counts. This sequence joins TRBV7-9 and TRBJ2-1, with D perhaps given as TRBD1 or TRBD2 (5 bases each). CDR1 is SEHNR, CDR2 FQNEAQ, per germline (reference sequence). CDR3 length equals 14 residues. V was trimmed by 5 bases and J by 7 bases, leaving 15 bases between them. CDR3 nucleotides: TGTGCCAGCAGCGCAGGGATATGGGAGAATGAGCAGTTCTTC. The encoded protein is CASSAGIWENEQFF.

This clonotype was counted ten times or more. This chain links TRBV12-3 or TRBV12-4 with TRBJ2-3; TRBD2 might be the D (5 bases). V was shortened by 6 bases and J by 2 bases, with 15 bases between the two germline ends. There are 15 residues in the CDR3. The CDR3 sequence is CASSTDRGDTDTQYF. The CDR3 nucleotides are TGTGCCAGCAGCACGGATCGGGGTGACACAGATACGCAGTATTTT.

DNA for the CDR3: TGCAGTGCGCTTGAAAGCGGGAGGCCTATGAGGATCGACATTCAGTACTTC. It encodes CSALESGRPMRIDIQYF. The chain combines TRBV20-1 with TRBJ2-4; 9 bases map to TRBD2. The germline CDR1 and CDR2 sequences are DFQATT and SNEGSKA (reference sequence). V was clipped by 6 bases and J by 8 bases; unmatched bases: 20. This CDR3 is 17 amino acids long.

This clonotype was detected many times. The J gene is TRBJ1-1, the V gene TRBV5-1; a possible D gene is TRBD1 (6 bases). Germline CDR1 reads SGHRS; CDR2 reads YFSETQ. Trimming cost V 2 bases and J 1 base, with 12 bases left between them. This CDR3 has 15 amino acids. The CDR3 nucleotides read TGCGCCAGCAGCTTTACCTCGACAGGGAACACTGAAGCTTTCTTT. Translation gives CASSFTSTGNTEAFF.

This clonotype has ten or more counts. The chain employs TRBV12-3 or TRBV12-4 and TRBJ1-2; D remains unclear. V was pared by 6 bases and J by 5 bases, with 13 bases between. The CDR3 consists of 13 residues. CDR3 loop: CASRLPPAYGYTF. The DNA for the CDR3 is TGTGCCAGCAGGTTACCCCCAGCTTATGGCTACACCTTC.

V and J are TRBV24-1 and TRBJ1-2; D is undetermined. The CDR3 contains 13 residues. Trimming cost V 2 bases and J 1 base, with 4 bases left between them. Looked up from germline, CDR1 is KGHDR and CDR2 is SFDVKD. For the CDR3, the DNA is TGTGCCACCAGTGATTCAAATAACTATGGCTACACCTTC. Translation: CATSDSNNYGYTF.

A few counts support this clonotype. This rearrangement joins TRBV6-2 or TRBV6-3 to TRBJ2-2, with D maybe TRBD2 (6 bases). CDR1 is MNHEY and CDR2 is SVGEGT in the germline V gene. The CDR3 covers 15 residues. Trimming took off 2 bases at V and 3 bases at J, with 10 bases between the two ends. The CDR3 region is CASSYGTYHTGELFF. CDR3 nucleotides: TGTGCCAGCAGTTACGGGACTTACCACACCGGGGAGCTGTTTTTT.

This rearrangement joins TRBV5-1 to TRBJ1-2; D unresolved. V shed 5 bases and J shed 0 bases, with 11 bases lying between them. Germline V gene sequence: CDR1 SGHRS, CDR2 YFSETQ. CDR3 size: 14 residues. The CDR3: CASSRAESNYGYTF. The DNA of the CDR3 is TGCGCCAGCAGTCGTGCAGAGTCTAACTATGGCTACACCTTC.